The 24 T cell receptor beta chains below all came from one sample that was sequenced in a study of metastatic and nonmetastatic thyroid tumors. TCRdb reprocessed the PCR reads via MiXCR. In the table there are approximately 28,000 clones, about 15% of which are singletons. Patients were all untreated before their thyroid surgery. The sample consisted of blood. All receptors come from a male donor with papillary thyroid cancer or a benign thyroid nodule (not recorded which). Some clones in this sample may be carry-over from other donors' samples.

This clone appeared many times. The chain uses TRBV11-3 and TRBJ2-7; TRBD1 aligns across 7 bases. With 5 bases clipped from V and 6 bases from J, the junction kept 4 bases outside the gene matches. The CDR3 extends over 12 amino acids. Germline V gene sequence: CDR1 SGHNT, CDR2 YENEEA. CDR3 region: CASSITGVEQYF. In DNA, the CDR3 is TGTGCCAGCAGCATTACAGGGGTCGAGCAGTACTTC. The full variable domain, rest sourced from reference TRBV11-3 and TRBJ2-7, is EAGVVQSPRYKIIEKKQPVAFWCNPISGHNTLYWYLQNLGQGPELLIRYENEEAVDDSQLPKDRFSAERLKGVDSTLKIQPAELGDSAVYLCASSITGVEQYFGPGTRLTVT.

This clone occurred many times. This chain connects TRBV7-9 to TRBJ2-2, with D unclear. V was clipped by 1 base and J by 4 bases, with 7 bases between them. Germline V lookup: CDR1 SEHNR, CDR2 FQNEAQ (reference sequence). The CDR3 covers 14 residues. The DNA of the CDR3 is TGTGCCAGCAGCTTAGATCTTCCCACCGGGGAGCTGTTTTTT. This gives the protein CASSLDLPTGELFF.

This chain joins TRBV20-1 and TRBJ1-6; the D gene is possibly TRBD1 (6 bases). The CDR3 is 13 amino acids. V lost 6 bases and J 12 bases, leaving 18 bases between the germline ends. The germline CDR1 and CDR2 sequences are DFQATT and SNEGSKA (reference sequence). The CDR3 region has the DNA TGCAGTGCCAGGACAGACCCTTTGGAACCCCTCCACTTT. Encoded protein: CSARTDPLEPLHF.

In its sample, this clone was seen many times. The CDR3 loop reads CASSPRDRETEAFF. CDR3 in DNA: TGTGCCAGCAGCCCCCGGGACAGGGAGACTGAAGCTTTCTTT. This rearrangement joins TRBV5-4 to TRBJ1-1; 9 nucleotides agree with TRBD1. This CDR3 is 14 amino acids long. The germline CDR1 and CDR2 sequences are SGHNT and YYREEE (reference sequence). Trimming at V came to 4 bases and at J to 5 bases, leaving 6 bases not matched to a gene. Using reference TRBV5-4 and TRBJ1-1 for the parts outside the CDR3, the full variable domain is ETGVTQSPTHLIKTRGQQVTLRCSSQSGHNTVSWYQQALGQGPQFIFQYYREEENGRGNFPPRFSGLQFPNYSSELNVNALELDDSALYLCASSPRDRETEAFFGQGTRLTVV.

CDR3 sequence (DNA): TGCGCCAGCAGTGATGTGGGGCGGGAGGCTCGCAATGAGCAGTTCTTC. Translating it yields CASSDVGREARNEQFF. J is TRBJ2-1 and V is TRBV10-1; 8 bases line up with TRBD2. Germline V CDR1 and CDR2: WNHNN, SYGVQD (reference sequence). The trim removed 3 bases at V and 6 bases at J, leaving 10 bases unmatched. The CDR3 runs 16 residues.

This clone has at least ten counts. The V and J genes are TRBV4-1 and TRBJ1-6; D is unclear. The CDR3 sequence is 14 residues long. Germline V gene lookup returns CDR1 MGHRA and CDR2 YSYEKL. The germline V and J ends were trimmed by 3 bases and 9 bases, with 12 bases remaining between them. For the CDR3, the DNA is TGCGCCAGCAGCCACCTAAGCGAGGGTTCACCCCTCCACTTT. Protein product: CASSHLSEGSPLHF.

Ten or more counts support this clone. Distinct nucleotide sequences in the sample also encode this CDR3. DNA for the CDR3: TGTGCCAGTAGTTGGAGCGTCTCCTACGAGCAGTACTTC. Its translation is CASSWSVSYEQYF. The rearrangement links TRBV19 to TRBJ2-7, with unresolved D. The CDR3 loop spans 13 amino acids. CDR1 is LNHDA, CDR2 SQIVND, per germline (reference sequence). Trimming cost V 5 bases and J 0 bases, with 8 bases left between them.

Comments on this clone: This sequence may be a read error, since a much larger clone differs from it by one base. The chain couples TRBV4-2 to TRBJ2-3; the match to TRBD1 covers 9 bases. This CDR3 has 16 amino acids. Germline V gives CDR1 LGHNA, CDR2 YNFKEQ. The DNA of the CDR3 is TGTGCCAACAGCCAAGCCGGGACAGGGAGCACAGATACGCAGTATTTT. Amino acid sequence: CANSQAGTGSTDTQYF.

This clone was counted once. Here the CDR3 DNA reads TGTGCCAGCAGCTTGCAGGGCAGGATACAGGGGAATGAGCAGTTCTTC. It translates to CASSLQGRIQGNEQFF. The chain couples TRBV11-2 to TRBJ2-1; 7 bases map to TRBD1. CDR1 and CDR2 (germline): SGHAT, FQNNGV. Germline trimming cut 3 bases from V and 7 bases from J; bases unmatched to any gene: 12. The CDR3 runs to 16 residues.

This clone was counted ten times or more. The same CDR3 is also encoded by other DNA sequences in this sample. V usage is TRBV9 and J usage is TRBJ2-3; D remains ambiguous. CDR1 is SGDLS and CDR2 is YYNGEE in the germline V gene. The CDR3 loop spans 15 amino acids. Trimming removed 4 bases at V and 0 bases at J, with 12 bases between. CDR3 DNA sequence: TGTGCCAGCAGCTGGGGATACAGCAGCACAGATACGCAGTATTTT. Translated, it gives CASSWGYSSTDTQYF.

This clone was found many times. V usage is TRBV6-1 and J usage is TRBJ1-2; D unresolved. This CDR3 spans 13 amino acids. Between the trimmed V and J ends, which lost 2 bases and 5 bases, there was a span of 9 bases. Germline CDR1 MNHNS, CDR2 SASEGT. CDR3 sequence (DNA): TGTGCCAGCAGTGAAACGCGGGGATATGGCTACACCTTC. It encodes CASSETRGYGYTF.

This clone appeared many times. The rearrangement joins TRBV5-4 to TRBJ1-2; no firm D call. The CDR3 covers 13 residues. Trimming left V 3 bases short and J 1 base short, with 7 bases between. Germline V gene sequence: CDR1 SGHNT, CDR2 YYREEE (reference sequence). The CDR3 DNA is TGTGCCAGCAGCTCTACGGATAACTATGGCTACACCTTC. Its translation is CASSSTDNYGYTF.

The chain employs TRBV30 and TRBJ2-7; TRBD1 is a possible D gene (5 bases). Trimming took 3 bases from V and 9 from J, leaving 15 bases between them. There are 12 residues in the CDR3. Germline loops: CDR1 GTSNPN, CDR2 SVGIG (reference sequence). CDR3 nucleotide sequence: TGTGCCTGGAGCCCTTTAGGGGTATGGCAGTACTTC. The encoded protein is CAWSPLGVWQYF.

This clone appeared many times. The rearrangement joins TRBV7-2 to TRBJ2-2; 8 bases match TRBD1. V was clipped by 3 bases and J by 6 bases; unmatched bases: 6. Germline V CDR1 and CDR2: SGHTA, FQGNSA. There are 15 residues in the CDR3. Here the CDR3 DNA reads TGTGCCAGCAGCTTTCGTCAGGGGGCTTCCGGGGAGCTGTTTTTT. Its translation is CASSFRQGASGELFF.

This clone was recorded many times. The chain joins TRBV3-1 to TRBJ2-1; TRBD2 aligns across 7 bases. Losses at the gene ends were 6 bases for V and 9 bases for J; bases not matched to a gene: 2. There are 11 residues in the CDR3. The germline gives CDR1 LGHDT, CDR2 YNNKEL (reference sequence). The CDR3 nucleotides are TGTGCCAGCAGTTCTAGCGGTGAGCAGTTCTTC. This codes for CASSSSGEQFF.

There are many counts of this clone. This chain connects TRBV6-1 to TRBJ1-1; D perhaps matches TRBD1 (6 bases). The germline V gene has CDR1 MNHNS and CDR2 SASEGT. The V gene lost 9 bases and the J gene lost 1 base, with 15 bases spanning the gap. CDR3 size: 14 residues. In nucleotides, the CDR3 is TGTGCCAGTAGATTGACAGGTGAGAACACTGAAGCTTTCTTT. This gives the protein CASRLTGENTEAFF.

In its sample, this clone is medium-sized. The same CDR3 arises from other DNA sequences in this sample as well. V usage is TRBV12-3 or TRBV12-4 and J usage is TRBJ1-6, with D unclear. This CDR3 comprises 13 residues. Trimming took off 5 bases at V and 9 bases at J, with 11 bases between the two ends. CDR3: CASSPGRRSPLHF. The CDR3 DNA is TGTGCCAGCAGTCCCGGCAGGCGTTCACCCCTCCACTTT.

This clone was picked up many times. CDR3 region: CASNLGAGGPIDEQFF. CDR3 sequence (DNA): TGTGCCAGCAACTTAGGGGCGGGGGGGCCGATCGATGAGCAGTTCTTC. The V call is TRBV5-2, the J call TRBJ2-1; the table's D gene call, TRBD2, was not cross checked with the DNA. TRBV5-2 is a listed pseudogene. The CDR3 totals 16 residues.

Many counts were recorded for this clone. The CDR3 protein is CASSHGSGGGRTKETQYF. The DNA for the CDR3 is TGCGCCAGCAGCCATGGTAGCGGGGGGGGCCGCACGAAAGAGACCCAGTACTTC. V and J are TRBV4-1 and TRBJ2-5; 11 bases are shared with TRBD2. V shed 3 bases and J 3 bases; nucleotides not matched to a gene: 12. The germline gives CDR1 MGHRA, CDR2 YSYEKL. The CDR3 extends over 18 amino acids.

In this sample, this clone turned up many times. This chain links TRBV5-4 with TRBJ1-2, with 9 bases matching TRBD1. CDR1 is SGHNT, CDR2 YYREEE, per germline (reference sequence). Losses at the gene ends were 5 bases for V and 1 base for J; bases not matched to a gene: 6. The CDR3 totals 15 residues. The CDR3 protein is CASRHRDRDNYGYTF. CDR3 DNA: TGTGCCAGCAGACACCGGGACAGGGATAACTATGGCTACACCTTC.

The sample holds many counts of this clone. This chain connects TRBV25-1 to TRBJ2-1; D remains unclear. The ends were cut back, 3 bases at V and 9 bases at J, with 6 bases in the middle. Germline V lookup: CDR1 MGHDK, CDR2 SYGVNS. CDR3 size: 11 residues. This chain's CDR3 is CASSDRTEQFF. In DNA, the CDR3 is TGTGCCAGCAGTGATCGCACTGAGCAGTTCTTC.

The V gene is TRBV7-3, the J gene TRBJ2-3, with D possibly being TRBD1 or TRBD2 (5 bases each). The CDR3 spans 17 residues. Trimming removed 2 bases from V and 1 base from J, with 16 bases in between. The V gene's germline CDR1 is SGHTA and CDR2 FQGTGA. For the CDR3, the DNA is TGTGCCAGCAGCTTAGGTCCGGGGCTATCGGGCACAGATACGCAGTATTTT. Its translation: CASSLGPGLSGTDTQYF. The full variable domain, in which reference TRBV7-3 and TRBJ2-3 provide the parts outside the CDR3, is GAGVSQTPSNKVTEKGKYVELRCDPISGHTALYWYRQSLGQGPEFLIYFQGTGAADDSGLPNDRFFAVRPEGSVSTLKIQRTERGDSAVYLCASSLGPGLSGTDTQYFGPGTRLTVL.

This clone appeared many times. The CDR3 bases are TGTGCCAGCAGTTCTCAGGGCCTTAGCACAGATACGCAGTATTTT. It specifies CASSSQGLSTDTQYF. This chain links TRBV7-9 with TRBJ2-3, with a possible D match to TRBD1 (5 bases). This CDR3 contains 15 residues. V was trimmed by 6 bases and J by 0 bases, leaving 13 bases between them. In germline, CDR1 is SEHNR, CDR2 FQNEAQ (reference sequence).

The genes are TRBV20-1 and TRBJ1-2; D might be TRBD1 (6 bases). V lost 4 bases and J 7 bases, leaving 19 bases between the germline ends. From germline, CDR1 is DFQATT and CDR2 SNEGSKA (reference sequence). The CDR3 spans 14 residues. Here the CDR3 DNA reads TGCAGTGCTACACCGACAGGCACGATTAGTGGCTACACCTTC. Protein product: CSATPTGTISGYTF.